The next 32 T cell receptor beta chains were all read from a single sample in a study of identical twins. Each CDR3 protein is one row after TCRdb ran MiXCR on the 5' RACE reads. The table shows about 890,000 distinct CDR3 sequences, with about 12% occurring only once. This sample also belongs to another study, concerning yellow fever vaccine responses in identical twins.

The sequenced material came from PBMCs. Receptors originate from a woman aged 18-35 years in good health.

The rearrangement joins TRBV12-3 or TRBV12-4 to TRBJ2-2, with TRBD1 identical over 8 bases. The J segment lost 4 bases and the V segment lost 7 bases, leaving 5 bases of the junction unmatched. The CDR3 spans 14 residues. CDR3 in amino acids: CASTDRASTGELFF. CDR3 bases: TGTGCCAGCACGGACAGGGCGTCCACCGGGGAGCTGTTTTTT.

This clonotype was observed at least ten times. The chain links TRBV10-3 to TRBJ1-2; the D is unclear. Per the germline V gene, CDR1 is ENHRY and CDR2 is SYGVKD. V lost 3 bases, J lost 2 bases, and 10 bases lay in between. The CDR3 length is 14 residues. CDR3: CAISELGLNYGYTF. The CDR3 bases are TGTGCCATCAGTGAACTGGGTTTGAACTATGGCTACACCTTC.

This clonotype was seen ten or more times. J is TRBJ2-3 and V is TRBV11-2, with 9 bases matching TRBD1. The junction had 6 bases not matched to a gene; V was cut back by 5 bases and J by 3 bases. The CDR3 has 15 amino acids. CDR1 and CDR2 (germline): SGHAT, FQNNGV. The CDR3 here is CASSPRTGETDTQYF. CDR3 coding DNA: TGTGCCAGCAGCCCACGGACAGGGGAGACAGATACGCAGTATTTT.

This clonotype was observed a few times. The J gene is TRBJ2-2, the V gene TRBV11-1; 7 nucleotides align to TRBD1. The J segment lost 0 bases and the V segment lost 5 bases, leaving 12 bases of the junction unmatched. CDR1 is SGHAT, CDR2 FQDESV, per germline (reference sequence). The CDR3 covers 18 residues. CDR3 sequence reads: CASSPPGRGTANTGELFF. CDR3 in DNA: TGTGCCAGCAGCCCCCCCGGTAGGGGGACAGCGAACACCGGGGAGCTGTTTTTT.

In this sample, this clonotype turned up a few times. The chain carries TRBV20-1 and TRBJ2-1; 8 nucleotides line up with TRBD2. CDR1 and CDR2 (germline): DFQATT, SNEGSKA (reference sequence). The CDR3 spans 14 residues. The trim removed 8 bases at V and 4 bases at J, leaving 10 bases unmatched. Here the CDR3 DNA reads TGCAGTACCAGATTAGCGGGAAGATACAATGAGCAGTTCTTC. Translation gives CSTRLAGRYNEQFF.

The J gene is TRBJ1-1, the V gene TRBV15; no firm D call. The CDR3 spans 14 residues. Germline V gives CDR1 LNHNV, CDR2 YYDKDF (reference sequence). The V gene lost 1 base and the J gene lost 5 bases, with 11 bases spanning the gap. The CDR3 nucleotides read TGTGCCACCAGCAGAGCCCCTTCGGGGACTGAAGCTTTCTTT. Translating gives CATSRAPSGTEAFF.

Only a few counts were recorded for this clonotype. The chain is built from TRBV28 and TRBJ2-5; D ambiguous. The germline V and J ends were trimmed by 6 bases and 2 bases, with 7 bases remaining between them. The CDR3 spans 12 residues. Germline CDR1 MDHEN, CDR2 SYDVKM. The CDR3 here is CASRDAQETQYF. The DNA of the CDR3 is TGTGCCAGCAGGGACGCTCAAGAGACCCAGTACTTC.

This sequence joins TRBV12-3 or TRBV12-4 and TRBJ1-1, with 7 bases identical to TRBD1. Trimming took 7 bases from V and 6 from J; bases not matched to a gene: 8. The CDR3 extends over 13 amino acids. CDR3 DNA sequence: TGTGCCAGCATAACAGGGGAGGGGGCTGAAGCTTTCTTT. This sequence encodes CASITGEGAEAFF.

The chain is built from TRBV9 and TRBJ2-1, with 8 bases fitting TRBD2. In germline, CDR1 is SGDLS, CDR2 YYNGEE. V gave up 3 bases and J gave up 2 bases; unmatched junction bases: 4. The CDR3 has 15 residues. For the CDR3, the DNA is TGTGCCAGCAGCGAGAGCGGGAGTCCCTACAATGAGCAGTTCTTC. Its protein product is CASSESGSPYNEQFF.

The V call is TRBV12-3 or TRBV12-4, the J call TRBJ2-5; TRBD1 or TRBD2 may be the D gene (6 bases each). This CDR3 contains 18 residues. V was pared by 4 bases and J by 9 bases, with 30 bases between. Here the CDR3 reads CASSSPEFLWGAPRAQYF. The CDR3 bases are TGTGCCAGCAGTTCCCCCGAGTTCTTGTGGGGGGCCCCCAGGGCCCAGTACTTC.

This clonotype was seen more than once but under ten times. J is TRBJ2-1 and V is TRBV7-9, with 9 bases lining up with TRBD1. J gave up 6 bases and V 5 bases, and 8 bases lay outside the gene matches. CDR3 length: 15 residues. Germline assignment: CDR1 SEHNR and CDR2 FQNEAQ (reference sequence). CDR3 protein: CASSRGTGRSNEQFF. The CDR3 DNA reads as TGTGCCAGCAGCCGGGGGACAGGGCGGTCCAATGAGCAGTTCTTC.

This clonotype was detected ten times or more. This chain joins TRBV28 and TRBJ1-5; TRBD1 agrees at 10 bases. CDR3 length: 16 amino acids. V lost 5 bases and J lost 1; bases outside the gene matches: 5. Looked up from germline, CDR1 is MDHEN and CDR2 is SYDVKM. The CDR3 DNA reads TGTGCCAGCAGTCTGACAGGGGGCAGAAGCAATCAGCCCCAGCATTTT. Translation gives CASSLTGGRSNQPQHF.

This chain links TRBV7-9 with TRBJ2-1; no clear D. With 0 bases removed from V and 8 bases from J, the gap between germline ends came to 8 bases. There are 13 residues in the CDR3. From germline, CDR1 is SEHNR and CDR2 FQNEAQ (reference sequence). The CDR3: CASSLAGNHEQFF. The CDR3, as DNA: TGTGCCAGCAGCTTAGCGGGAAACCATGAGCAGTTCTTC.

The chain couples TRBV12-3 or TRBV12-4 to TRBJ1-2, with D perhaps matching TRBD1 (5 bases). The CDR3 is made up of 12 amino acids. Trimming removed 2 bases at V and 7 bases at J, with 8 bases between. The CDR3 bases are TGTGCCAGCAGTTTATGGGGCTCTGGCTACACCTTC. Translation: CASSLWGSGYTF.

This clonotype was detected a few times. V gene TRBV27 combines with J gene TRBJ2-7; no firm D call. The V and J ends lost 3 bases and 3 bases respectively, with 9 bases between them. The CDR3 is made up of 13 amino acids. Per the germline V gene, CDR1 is MNHEY and CDR2 is SMNVEV (reference sequence). CDR3 region: CASSFRPHYEQYF. The CDR3, as DNA: TGTGCCAGCAGTTTTCGGCCCCACTACGAGCAGTACTTC.

The chain carries TRBV5-1 and TRBJ1-1; 8 positions agree with TRBD1. Per the germline V gene, CDR1 is SGHRS and CDR2 is YFSETQ. V gave up 4 bases and J gave up 4 bases; unmatched junction bases: 9. This CDR3 spans 15 amino acids. CDR3 residues: CASSGPRGQRTEAFF. CDR3 nucleotides: TGCGCCAGCAGCGGCCCCAGGGGGCAGCGCACTGAAGCTTTCTTT.

CDR3 DNA sequence: TGTGCCACCGGGGGAGCGGGAGCAGATACGCAGTATTTT. Translation: CATGGAGADTQYF. This chain connects TRBV24-1 to TRBJ2-3, with TRBD2 matching over 8 bases. V lost 9 bases to trimming and J lost 4 bases; unmatched junction nucleotides: 5. Per germline, CDR1 KGHDR and CDR2 SFDVKD. The CDR3 runs 13 residues.

The table lists this clonotype with many counts. The rearrangement uses TRBV12-3 or TRBV12-4 and TRBJ2-7; 7 bases are a match to TRBD1. The CDR3 covers 16 residues. V lost 4 bases and J lost 0; bases outside the gene matches: 9. The CDR3 loop reads CASSSTPDRTSYEQYF. The CDR3 DNA reads as TGTGCCAGCAGTTCAACCCCGGACAGGACCTCCTACGAGCAGTACTTC.

This clonotype was seen a few times. V usage is TRBV20-1 and J usage is TRBJ2-7, with D possibly matching TRBD1 (6 bases). From germline, CDR1 is DFQATT and CDR2 SNEGSKA (reference sequence). Trimming cost V 2 bases and J 4 bases, with 21 bases left between them. This CDR3 region has 16 residues. As DNA, the CDR3 is TGCAGTGCTAGACCTTGGACAGAACCCCTAAGTTACGAGCAGTACTTC. It yields the protein CSARPWTEPLSYEQYF.

In its sample, this clonotype was seen many times. The V gene is TRBV28, the J gene TRBJ2-5, with D perhaps given as TRBD1 or TRBD2 (7 bases each). CDR3 length: 15 amino acids. V lost 6 bases to trimming and J lost 2 bases, with 16 bases between them. The germline CDR1 and CDR2 sequences are MDHEN and SYDVKM. The CDR3 DNA is TGTGCCAGCAGAGCGGGACAGAGCCATCAAGAGACCCAGTACTTC. It translates to CASRAGQSHQETQYF.

This clonotype was detected ten times or more. The V and J genes are TRBV24-1 and TRBJ1-5; no clear D. The CDR3 has 13 residues. V was cut by 5 bases and J by 0 bases, with 4 bases left in between. Germline V gene sequence: CDR1 KGHDR, CDR2 SFDVKD. In DNA, the CDR3 is TGTGCCACCAGTGGGGATAGCAATCAGCCCCAGCATTTT. Translating it yields CATSGDSNQPQHF.

This clonotype has a handful of counts. The chain couples TRBV29-1 to TRBJ1-5, with D possibly matching TRBD1 (6 bases). Germline-derived CDR1 and CDR2 are SQVTM and ANQGSEA. Deletions cut 6 bases from V and 3 bases from J, with 9 bases between. This CDR3 has 12 residues. The CDR3 protein is CSVRTDNQPQHF. CDR3 nucleotide sequence: TGCAGCGTACGGACAGACAATCAGCCCCAGCATTTT.

Only a few counts were recorded for this clonotype. The rearrangement links TRBV6-2 or TRBV6-3 to TRBJ2-3, with 9 positions matching TRBD2. J was trimmed by 3 bases and V by 7 bases; bases with no gene match: 8. CDR1 is MNHEY and CDR2 is SVGEGT in the germline V gene. This CDR3 contains 15 residues. The DNA of the CDR3 is TGTGCCAGCACCTTAGCGGGAGCAGAGACAGATACGCAGTATTTT. This encodes CASTLAGAETDTQYF.

This clonotype appeared a few times. The chain employs TRBV7-8 and TRBJ2-7; 9 nucleotides match TRBD1. Germline values: CDR1 SGHVS, CDR2 FQNEAQ. The V segment lost 3 bases and the J segment 6 bases; nucleotides outside the gene matches: 6. This CDR3 contains 14 residues. The CDR3 DNA reads TGTGCCAGCAGCTTTTCGGACAGGGGATCCGAGCAGTACTTC. It translates to CASSFSDRGSEQYF.

This clonotype was recorded a few times. The chain uses TRBV5-1 and TRBJ2-5; 8 bases map to TRBD1. This CDR3 has 15 amino acids. Germline V lookup: CDR1 SGHRS, CDR2 YFSETQ. V lost 4 bases, J lost 5 bases, and 10 bases stayed unmatched. CDR3 sequence reads: CASSTRQGNVETQYF. The CDR3 DNA reads as TGCGCCAGCAGCACCCGACAGGGGAACGTGGAGACCCAGTACTTC.

The table lists this clonotype with many counts. The chain uses TRBV7-9 and TRBJ1-1; no clear D gene. This CDR3 has 15 residues. CDR1 SEHNR and CDR2 FQNEAQ come from the germline V gene (reference sequence). The germline V and J ends were trimmed by 4 bases and 1 base, with 13 bases remaining between them. This CDR3 reads CASSSREVQNTEAFF. In nucleotides, the CDR3 is TGTGCCAGCAGCTCCAGAGAGGTCCAGAACACTGAAGCTTTCTTT.

This clonotype was found a few times. This rearrangement joins TRBV28 to TRBJ2-3; D remains ambiguous. V was shortened by 7 bases and J by 5 bases, with 22 bases between the two germline ends. Germline-derived CDR1 and CDR2 are MDHEN and SYDVKM. The CDR3 loop spans 16 amino acids. CDR3 DNA: TGTGCCAGCACTGTCCGGAAGGAACCCCATGGAGATACGCAGTATTTT. It translates to CASTVRKEPHGDTQYF.

This clonotype was seen more than once but under ten times. This chain joins TRBV24-1 and TRBJ2-3; D is possibly TRBD2 (5 bases). The germline gives CDR1 KGHDR, CDR2 SFDVKD. The CDR3 covers 18 residues. Trimming removed 4 bases from V and 0 bases from J, with 19 bases in between. The chain's CDR3 is CATSDPGERMLSTDTQYF. The CDR3 DNA reads as TGTGCCACCAGTGACCCCGGGGAGCGGATGCTAAGCACAGATACGCAGTATTTT.

The chain is built from TRBV14 and TRBJ2-7, with 7 bases aligning to TRBD1. V was pared by 0 bases and J by 0 bases, with 8 bases of the junction left unmatched. Germline assignment: CDR1 SGHDN and CDR2 FVKESK. The CDR3 covers 17 residues. The DNA of the CDR3 is TGTGCCAGCAGCCAAGATCCACAGGGGTCCTTCTCCTACGAGCAGTACTTC. It is translated as CASSQDPQGSFSYEQYF.

This clonotype was seen a few times. Here the CDR3 reads CASRSRASYGYTF. CDR3 nucleotide sequence: TGTGCCAGCAGGAGCCGGGCCTCATATGGCTACACCTTC. The chain employs TRBV2 and TRBJ1-2, with D unclear. Germline V gene sequence: CDR1 SNHLY, CDR2 FYNNEI. The CDR3 length is 13 residues. The ends were cut back, 6 bases at V and 5 bases at J, with 13 bases in the middle.

Only a few counts were recorded for this clonotype. The chain combines TRBV5-8 with TRBJ2-5; D might be TRBD2 (6 bases). CDR3 size: 14 residues. V was trimmed by 4 bases and J by 5 bases, leaving 15 bases between them. The germline gives CDR1 SGHTS, CDR2 YDEGEE. Here the CDR3 reads CASSLQGSGETQYF. CDR3 coding DNA: TGTGCCAGCAGCCTCCAGGGAAGCGGGGAGACCCAGTACTTC.

The rearrangement joins TRBV6-4 to TRBJ1-6; D uncertain. The CDR3 is 13 amino acids. V lost 2 bases and J 5 bases, leaving 4 bases between the germline ends. The germline CDR1 and CDR2 sequences are MRHNA and SNTAGT. The CDR3 loop reads CASSDRDNSPLHF. The CDR3, as DNA: TGTGCCAGCAGTGACAGGGATAATTCACCCCTCCACTTT.